This is a list of T cell receptor beta chains from one sample in a study of cytomegalovirus exposure and HLA in healthy donors. Repertoires were generated with immunoSEQ multiplex PCR, while TCRdb's copy carries only in-frame clones and drops some. Of fewer than 150,000 clones in the sample, around nine tenths were seen once. Source material: PBMCs. These receptors all come from a young woman in good health and CMV-seropositive. The conserved cysteine and the conserved F or W are not part of the CDR3 here.

v_gene,len,j_gene,CDR3aa
TRBV27,11,TRBJ2-5,ASSLIVQETQY
TRBV4-2,16,TRBJ1-2,ASSQVSMWDRVNYGYT
TRBV15,11,TRBJ2-1,ATSRDYNNEQF
TRBV25-1,14,TRBJ1-1,ASSEPPGTGNTEAF
TRBV5-1,14,TRBJ2-3,ASSWGTGGSTDTQY
TRBV28,11,TRBJ1-2,ASSLQTNYGYT
TRBV7-9,13,TRBJ1-1,ASSLGGDPNTEAF
TRBV9,13,TRBJ2-7,ASSRTGTLSYEQY
TRBV28,16,TRBJ1-2,ASSLTTRDRWSNYGYT
TRBV6-5,12,TRBJ2-7,ASKPRTSSYEQY
TRBV5-5,12,TRBJ1-5,ASSLSIGDQPQH
TRBV4-2,13,TRBJ1-6,ASSHTGTGGSPLH
TRBV19,13,TRBJ1-6,ASSAGLRDNSPLH
TRBV13,15,TRBJ2-7,ASSSGLAGGHYYEQY
TRBV2,14,TRBJ2-3,ASSERLALGRDTQY
TRBV9,14,TRBJ2-5,ASSLYASGGQETQY
TRBV19,13,TRBJ1-4,ASRGPRTGSEKLF
TRBV28,10,TRBJ1-5,ASSLRGQPQH
TRBV5-1,14,TRBJ2-1,ASSLQASGPHNEQF
TRBV27,13,TRBJ2-3,ASRLAGTITDTQY
TRBV7-9,12,TRBJ2-1,ASSPRASRYEQF
TRBV5-1,11,TRBJ2-7,ASSPDSSYEQY
TRBV4-2,11,TRBJ2-7,ASSQVGVWEQY
TRBV15,12,TRBJ1-2,ATSPKQGNYGYT
TRBV5-1,13,TRBJ2-7,ASSDWGGSTYEQY
TRBV29-1,11,TRBJ2-4,SVEGAAKNIQY
TRBV21-1,11,TRBJ1-1,ASSKEGGREAF
TRBV11-3,13,TRBJ2-3,ASSPGQGSTDTQY
TRBV18,12,TRBJ1-1,ASSPRGSGTEAF
TRBV2,11,TRBJ1-1,ASRGGAGMNAF
TRBV4-2,14,TRBJ2-1,ASSQGTGRRDNEQF
TRBV27,12,TRBJ1-5,ASSLLSGDQPQH
TRBV5-1,12,TRBJ1-2,ASSFTGGGYGYT
TRBV10-3,14,TRBJ2-2,AISNSGTGNTGELF
TRBV19,9,TRBJ2-1,ASMGGNEQF
TRBV18,12,TRBJ2-7,ASTTRRDAFGQY
TRBV7-2,11,TRBJ1-2,ASSLGQKHGYT
TRBV11-2,13,TRBJ2-5,ASSANWDNQETQY
TRBV27,16,TRBJ2-6,ASSFQGTGLSGANVLT
TRBV27,11,TRBJ2-5,ASSPPDQETQY
TRBV5-1,12,TRBJ1-2,ASSLEGREGGYT
TRBV5-4,13,TRBJ2-7,ASSFLSQVDYEQY
TRBV6-6,12,TRBJ1-1,ASRLPGANTEAF